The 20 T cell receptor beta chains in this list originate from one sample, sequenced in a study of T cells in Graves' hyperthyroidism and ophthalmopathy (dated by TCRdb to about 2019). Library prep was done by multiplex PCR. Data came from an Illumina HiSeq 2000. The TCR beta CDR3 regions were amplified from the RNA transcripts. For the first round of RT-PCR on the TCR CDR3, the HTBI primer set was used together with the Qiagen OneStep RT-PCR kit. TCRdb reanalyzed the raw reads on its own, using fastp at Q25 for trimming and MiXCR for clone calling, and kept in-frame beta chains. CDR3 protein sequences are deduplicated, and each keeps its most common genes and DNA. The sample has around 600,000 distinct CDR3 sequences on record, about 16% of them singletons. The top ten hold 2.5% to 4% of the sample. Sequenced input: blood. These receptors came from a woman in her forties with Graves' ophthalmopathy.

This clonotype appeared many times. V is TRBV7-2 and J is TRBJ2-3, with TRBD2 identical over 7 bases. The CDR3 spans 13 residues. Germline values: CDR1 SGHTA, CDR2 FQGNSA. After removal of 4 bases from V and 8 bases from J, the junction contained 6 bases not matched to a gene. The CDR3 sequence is CASSWGEGATQYF. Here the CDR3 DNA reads TGTGCCAGCAGCTGGGGGGAGGGAGCTACGCAGTATTTT.

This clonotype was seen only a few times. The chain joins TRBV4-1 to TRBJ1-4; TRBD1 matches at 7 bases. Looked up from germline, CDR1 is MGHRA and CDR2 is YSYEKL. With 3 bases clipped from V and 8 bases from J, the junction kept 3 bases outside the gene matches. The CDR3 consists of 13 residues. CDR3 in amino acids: CASSQTGLEKLFF. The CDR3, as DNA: TGCGCCAGCAGCCAGACAGGGCTGGAAAAACTGTTTTTT.

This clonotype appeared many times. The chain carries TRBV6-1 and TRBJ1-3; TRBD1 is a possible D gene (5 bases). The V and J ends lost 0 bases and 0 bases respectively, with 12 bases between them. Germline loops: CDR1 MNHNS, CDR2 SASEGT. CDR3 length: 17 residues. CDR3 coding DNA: TGTGCCAGCAGTGAAGCGGAGGGGACTGCCTCTGGAAACACCATATATTTT. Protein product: CASSEAEGTASGNTIYF.

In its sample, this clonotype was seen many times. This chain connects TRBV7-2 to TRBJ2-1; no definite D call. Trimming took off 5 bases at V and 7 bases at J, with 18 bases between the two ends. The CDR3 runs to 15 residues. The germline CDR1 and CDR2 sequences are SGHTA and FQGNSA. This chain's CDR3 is CASSPYVPHGNEQFF. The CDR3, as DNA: TGTGCCAGCAGCCCTTACGTGCCGCACGGGAATGAGCAGTTCTTC.

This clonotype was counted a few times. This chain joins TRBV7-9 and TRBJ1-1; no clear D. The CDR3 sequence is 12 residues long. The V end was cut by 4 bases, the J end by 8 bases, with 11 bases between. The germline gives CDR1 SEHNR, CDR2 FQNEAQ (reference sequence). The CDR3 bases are TGTGCCAGCAGCTCTACCATTATAGAAGCTTTCTTT. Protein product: CASSSTIIEAFF. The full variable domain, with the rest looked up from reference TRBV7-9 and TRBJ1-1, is DTGVSQNPRHKITKRGQNVTFRCDPISEHNRLYWYRQTLGQGPEFLTYFQNEAQLEKSRLLSDRFSAERPKGSFSTLEIQRTEQGDSAMYLCASSSTIIEAFFGQGTRLTVV.

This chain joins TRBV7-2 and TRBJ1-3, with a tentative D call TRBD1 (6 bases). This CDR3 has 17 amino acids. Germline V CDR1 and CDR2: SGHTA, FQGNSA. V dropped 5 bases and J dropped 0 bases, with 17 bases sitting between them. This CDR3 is CASSPGQLSFSGNTIYF. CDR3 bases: TGTGCCAGCAGCCCTGGACAGCTTAGCTTCTCTGGAAACACCATATATTTT. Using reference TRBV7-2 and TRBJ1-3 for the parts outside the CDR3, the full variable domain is GAGVSQSPSNKVTEKGKDVELRCDPISGHTALYWYRQSLGQGLEFLIYFQGNSAPDKSGLPSDRFSAERTGGSVSTLTIQRTQQEDSAVYLCASSPGQLSFSGNTIYFGEGSWLTVV.

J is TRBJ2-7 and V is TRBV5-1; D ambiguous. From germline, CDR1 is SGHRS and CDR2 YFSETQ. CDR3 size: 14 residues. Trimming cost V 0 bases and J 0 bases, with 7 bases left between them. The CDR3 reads CASSLVVDSYEQYF. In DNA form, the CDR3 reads TGCGCCAGCAGCTTGGTGGTCGACTCCTACGAGCAGTACTTC. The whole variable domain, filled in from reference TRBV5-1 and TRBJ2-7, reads KAGVTQTPRYLIKTRGQQVTLSCSPISGHRSVSWYQQTPGQGLQFLFEYFSETQRNKGNFPGRFSGRQFSNSRSEMNVSTLELGDSALYLCASSLVVDSYEQYFGPGTRLTVT.

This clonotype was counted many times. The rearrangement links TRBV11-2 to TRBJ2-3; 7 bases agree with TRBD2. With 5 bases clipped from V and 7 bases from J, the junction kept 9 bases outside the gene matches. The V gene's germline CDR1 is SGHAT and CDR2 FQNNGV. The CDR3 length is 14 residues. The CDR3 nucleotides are TGTGCCAGCAGCACCACACAAGCGGGGTATACGCAGTATTTT. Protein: CASSTTQAGYTQYF.

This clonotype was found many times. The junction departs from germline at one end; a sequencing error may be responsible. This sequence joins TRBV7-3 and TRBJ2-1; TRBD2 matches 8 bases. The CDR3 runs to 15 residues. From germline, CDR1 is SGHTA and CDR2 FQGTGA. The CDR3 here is CASSLTSGQLSEQFF. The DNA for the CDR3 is TGTGCCAGCAGCCTAACTAGCGGCCAACTTTCTGAGCAGTTCTTC.

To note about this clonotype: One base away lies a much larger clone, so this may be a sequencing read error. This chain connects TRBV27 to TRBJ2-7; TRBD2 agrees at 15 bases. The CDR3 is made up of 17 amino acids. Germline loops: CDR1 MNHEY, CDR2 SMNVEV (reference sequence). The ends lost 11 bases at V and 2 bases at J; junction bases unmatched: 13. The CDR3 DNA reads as TGTGCCTCTAAGGGACTAGCGGGAGGCAAGGGTACCTACGAGCAGTACTTC. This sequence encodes CASKGLAGGKGTYEQYF.

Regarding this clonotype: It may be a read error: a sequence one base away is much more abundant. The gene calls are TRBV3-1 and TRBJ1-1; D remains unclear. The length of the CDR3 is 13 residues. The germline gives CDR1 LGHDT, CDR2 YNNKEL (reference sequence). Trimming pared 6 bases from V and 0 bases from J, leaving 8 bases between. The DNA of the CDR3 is TGTGCCAGCAGTACAGAACTGAACACTGAAGCTTTCTTT. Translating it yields CASSTELNTEAFF. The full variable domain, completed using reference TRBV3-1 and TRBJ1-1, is DTAVSQTPKYLVTQMGNDKSIKCEQNLGHDTMYWYKQDSKKFLKIMFSYNNKELIINETVPNRFSPKSPDKAHLNLHINSLELGDSAVYFCASSTELNTEAFFGQGTRLTVV.

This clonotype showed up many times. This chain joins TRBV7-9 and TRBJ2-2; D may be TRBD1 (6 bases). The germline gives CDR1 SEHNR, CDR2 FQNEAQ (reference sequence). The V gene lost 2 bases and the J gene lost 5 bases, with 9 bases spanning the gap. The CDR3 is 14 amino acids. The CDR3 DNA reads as TGTGCCAGCAGCTTAACGCAGGGGACCGGGGAGCTGTTTTTT. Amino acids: CASSLTQGTGELFF.

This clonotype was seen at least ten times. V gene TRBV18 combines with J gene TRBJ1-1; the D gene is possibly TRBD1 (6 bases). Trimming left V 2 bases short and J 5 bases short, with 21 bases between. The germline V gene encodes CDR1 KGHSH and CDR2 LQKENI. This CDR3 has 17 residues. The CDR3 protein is CASSPGGLGGAMTEAFF. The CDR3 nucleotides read TGTGCCAGCTCACCAGGTGGATTGGGGGGCGCGATGACTGAAGCTTTCTTT.

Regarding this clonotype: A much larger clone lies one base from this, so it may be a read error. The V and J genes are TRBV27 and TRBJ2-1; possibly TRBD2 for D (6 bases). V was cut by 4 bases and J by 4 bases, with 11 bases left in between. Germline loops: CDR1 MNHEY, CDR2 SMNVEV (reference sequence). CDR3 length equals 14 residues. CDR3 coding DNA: TGTGCCAGCAGTTACAGGACTAATTACAATGAGCAGTTCTTC. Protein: CASSYRTNYNEQFF.

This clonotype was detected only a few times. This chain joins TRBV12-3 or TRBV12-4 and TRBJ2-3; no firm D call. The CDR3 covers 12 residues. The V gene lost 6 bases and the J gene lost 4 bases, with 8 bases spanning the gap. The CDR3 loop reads CASSKDPDTQYF. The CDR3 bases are TGTGCCAGCAGCAAAGATCCAGATACGCAGTATTTT.

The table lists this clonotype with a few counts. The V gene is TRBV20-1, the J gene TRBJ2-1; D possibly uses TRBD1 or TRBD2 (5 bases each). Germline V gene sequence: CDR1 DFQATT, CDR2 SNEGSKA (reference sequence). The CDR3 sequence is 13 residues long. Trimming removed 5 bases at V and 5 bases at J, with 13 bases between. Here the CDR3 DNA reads TGCAGTGCTCCGCGTGGGGGTGACAATGAGCAGTTCTTC. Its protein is CSAPRGGDNEQFF.

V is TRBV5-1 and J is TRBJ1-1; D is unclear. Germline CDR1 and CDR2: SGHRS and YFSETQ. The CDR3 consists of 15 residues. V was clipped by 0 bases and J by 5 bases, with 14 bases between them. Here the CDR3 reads CASSLDPGTMTEAFF. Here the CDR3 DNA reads TGCGCCAGCAGCTTGGATCCAGGAACCATGACTGAAGCTTTCTTT.

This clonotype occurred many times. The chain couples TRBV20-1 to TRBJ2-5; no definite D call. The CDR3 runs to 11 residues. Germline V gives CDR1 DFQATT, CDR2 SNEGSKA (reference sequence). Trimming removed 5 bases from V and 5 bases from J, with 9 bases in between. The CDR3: CSAVAGETQYF. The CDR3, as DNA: TGCAGTGCTGTGGCCGGGGAGACCCAGTACTTC.

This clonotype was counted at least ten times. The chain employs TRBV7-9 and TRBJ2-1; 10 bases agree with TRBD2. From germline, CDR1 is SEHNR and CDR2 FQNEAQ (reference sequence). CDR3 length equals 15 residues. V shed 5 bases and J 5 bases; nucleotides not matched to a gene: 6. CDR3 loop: CASSQAGLADNEQFF. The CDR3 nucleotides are TGTGCCAGCAGCCAGGCAGGACTAGCGGACAATGAGCAGTTCTTC.

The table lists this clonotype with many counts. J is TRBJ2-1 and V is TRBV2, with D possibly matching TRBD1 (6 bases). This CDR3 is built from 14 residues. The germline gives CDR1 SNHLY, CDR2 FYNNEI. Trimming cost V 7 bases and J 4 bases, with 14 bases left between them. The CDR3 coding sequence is TGTGCCAGCAACCGTGACAGGAGTTACAATGAGCAGTTCTTC. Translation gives CASNRDRSYNEQFF.